This paragraph reports one T cell receptor (beta chain). The CDR3 is 11 residues long. In germline, CDR1 is MNHEY, CDR2 SVGAGI. Trimming left V 6 bases short and J 5 bases short, with 5 bases between. These data come from a study of PD-1 blockade in mismatch repair-deficient tumors. Using immunoSEQ multiplex PCR, the repertoire was profiled, and TCRdb retains in-frame clones only, with some absent. This repertoire shows tens of thousands of clones, roughly 78% found once; its top ten account for more than 2.5%. The material was peripheral blood, obtained 4 weeks after starting pembrolizumab. The clonotype comes from an adult with mismatch repair-deficient cancer. V is TRBV6-5 and J is TRBJ2-1; D is unresolved. The CDR3 here is CASRVNNEQFF. The DNA of the CDR3 is TGTGCCAGCAGGGTTAACAATGAGCAGTTCTTC.